Many counts were recorded for the clone carrying this T cell receptor beta chain. What it recognizes is unknown. This entry belongs to a study of T cells in Graves' hyperthyroidism and ophthalmopathy. Background on the study: Any treatment followed the collection of peripheral blood at initial diagnosis. General study results and limits: Blood shared most expanded thyroid clonotypes above 0.001.

What was amplified from RNA transcripts were TCR beta CDR3 regions. During a first-round RT-PCR of the TCR CDR3, the HTBI primer set was used. Using its own MiXCR run on the multiplex PCR reads, TCRdb lists one record per CDR3 protein. The data show hundreds of thousands of distinct CDR3 sequences, 15% to 20% seen once. The definition of stable Graves' hyperthyroidism was no ophthalmopathy progression within 18 months. Patients having uncontrolled infection, another autoimmune disease, pregnancy or lactation were not included. Sequencing used blood. The sequence was obtained from a woman in her 30s with Graves' hyperthyroidism.

CDR3 loop: CASSLGQNTDTQYF. The CDR3 DNA reads TGTGCCAGCAGCTTGGGACAGAACACAGATACGCAGTATTTT. The chain has TRBV11-1 and TRBJ2-3, with 7 bases fitting TRBD1. V gave up 3 bases and J gave up 2 bases; unmatched junction bases: 2. This CDR3 has 14 amino acids. CDR1 SGHAT and CDR2 FQDESV come from the germline V gene (reference sequence).